This entry is about one TCR beta chain. Study processing details: Nucleated cell counts were estimated from reference gene primer amplification. Repertoires were generated with immunoSEQ multiplex PCR, while TCRdb's copy carries only in-frame clones and drops some. V, J and clone size reflect that table, while D and trimming were determined from the DNA. This sample has approximately 120,000 clones, with 84% found just once. This sample stems from a study of blood T cell repertoires in COVID-19. On the study more broadly: Samples came from the United States, Italy and Spain, spanning acute and convalescent COVID-19. From T cells, B-cell-depleted T cells, or PBMCs came the material, which was cDNA or gDNA.

Sequenced: peripheral blood. The source of this sequence is a woman aged 80 or older with active or convalescent COVID-19.

CDR3 protein: CASSPGQPATNEKLFF. The DNA for the CDR3 is TGTGCCAGCAGCCCAGGACAGCCAGCAACTAATGAAAAACTGTTTTTT. J is TRBJ1-4 and V is TRBV5-4; maybe TRBD1 (6 bases). CDR1 and CDR2 (germline): SGHNT, YYREEE (reference sequence). Between the trimmed V and J ends, which lost 4 bases and 0 bases, there was a span of 13 bases. The CDR3 spans 16 residues.